The rows below give T cell receptor beta chains drawn from one sample of a study of Ad26.COV2.S vaccination and SARS-CoV-2 variants. TCRdb keeps only in-frame clones here, not all; method: immunoSEQ multiplex PCR. The sample holds hundreds of thousands of clones, roughly 84% seen once. The input for sequencing was peripheral blood, taken in a trial of Ad26.COV2.S vaccine versus placebo. The receptors shown here come from a person between 18 and 65 years old who received the Ad26.COV2.S COVID-19 vaccine or a placebo. Both conserved end residues are part of each CDR3. D genes are given only for firm matches. Expanded clones get a size class; other rows say once, few or many, or leave the size out.

CASSPYSGGAYEQFF | TGCGCCAGCAGCCCCTATAGCGGGGGGGCATATGAGCAGTTCTTC | TRBJ2-1 | TRBV5-1 | - | TRBD2
CASSWQGNQETQYF | TGTGCCAGTAGCTGGCAGGGCAACCAAGAGACCCAGTACTTC | TRBJ2-5 | TRBV19 | - | -
CASSLGQGNGYTF | TGTGCCAGCAGTTTAGGACAGGGCAATGGCTACACCTTC | TRBJ1-2 | TRBV27 | - | TRBD1
CASSPQGGAGNTIYF | TGTGCCAGCTCACCCCAGGGAGGGGCTGGAAACACCATATATTTT | TRBJ1-3 | TRBV18 | - | -
CASNVDRGLAKNIQYF | TGTGCCAGCAACGTTGACAGGGGTCTGGCCAAAAACATTCAGTACTTC | TRBJ2-4 | TRBV2 | - | TRBD1
CASSSSPPAGSTGNTIYF | TGTGCCAGCAGCTCCTCCCCCCCAGCGGGATCAACGGGAAACACCATATATTTT | TRBJ1-3 | TRBV5-5 | - | -
CASSGEVDLAGTQYF | TGTGCCAGCAGCGGGGAGGTTGACCTTGCAGGTACCCAGTACTTC | TRBJ2-5 | TRBV5-4 | - | -
CASSYRGQSNEKLFF | TGTGCCAGCAGTTACCGGGGACAGTCTAATGAAAAACTGTTTTTT | TRBJ1-4 | TRBV6-5 | - | TRBD1
CASSERSTGELFF | TGTGCCAGCAGTGAACGGAGCACCGGGGAGCTGTTTTTT | TRBJ2-2 | TRBV25-1 | once | -
CASRGSLNTEAFF | TGTGCCAGCAGGGGCAGTTTGAACACTGAAGCTTTCTTT | TRBJ1-1 | TRBV6-5 | - | -
CASSRDHNEKLFF | TGTGCCAGCAGCAGGGACCATAATGAAAAACTGTTTTTT | TRBJ1-4 | TRBV9 | few | -
CASSRDSRLETQYF | TGTGCCAGCAGTCGAGACTCCCGTCTAGAGACCCAGTACTTC | TRBJ2-5 | TRBV9 | - | -
CASSVFGGNQETQYF | TGTGCCAGCAGCGTATTTGGTGGGAACCAAGAGACCCAGTACTTC | TRBJ2-5 | TRBV9 | - | -
CASSILDRGYEQYF | TGTGCCAGTAGTATACTGGACAGGGGCTACGAGCAGTACTTC | TRBJ2-7 | TRBV19 | - | TRBD1
CASSLQSSGANVLTF | TGTGCCAGCAGCTTACAGAGCTCTGGGGCCAACGTCCTGACTTTC | TRBJ2-6 | TRBV5-4 | - | -
CASSFWRSGTEAFF | TGTGCCAGCAGCTTTTGGCGGAGCGGGACTGAAGCTTTCTTT | TRBJ1-1 | TRBV5-8 | - | -
CASKPTGGNYGYTF | TGTGCCAGCAAGCCGACAGGGGGCAACTATGGCTACACCTTC | TRBJ1-2 | TRBV6-5 | - | TRBD1
CASSLGSGTAVDTF | TGTGCCAGCAGCTTAGGCTCCGGGACGGCGGTTGATACCTTC | TRBJ1-2 | TRBV7-3 | - | -
CASSSTGTPKETQYF | TGTGCCAGCAGCTCCACCGGGACCCCAAAGGAGACCCAGTACTTC | TRBJ2-5 | TRBV7-6 | - | -
CASTPTGGNYGYTF | TGTGCCAGTACCCCGACAGGGGGAAACTATGGCTACACCTTC | TRBJ1-2 | TRBV19 | - | TRBD1
CASSPWGGIDYGYTF | TGTGCCAGCTCACCATGGGGGGGGATCGACTATGGCTACACCTTC | TRBJ1-2 | TRBV18 | once | -
CASSLLPGSPDTQYF | TGCGCCAGCAGCTTGCTACCCGGTTCTCCAGATACGCAGTATTTT | TRBJ2-3 | TRBV5-1 | - | -
CASSPGRGGTEAFF | TGTGCCAGCTCACCCGGAAGGGGCGGCACTGAAGCTTTCTTT | TRBJ1-1 | TRBV18 | - | -
CSVTRQGTTNEKLFF | TGCAGCGTTACCCGACAGGGGACAACTAATGAAAAACTGTTTTTT | TRBJ1-4 | TRBV29-1 | few | TRBD1